The rows below give T cell receptor beta chains drawn from one sample of a study of regulatory and conventional T cells in RAG deficiency. Profiling relied on immunoSEQ multiplex PCR, and the TCRdb table lists in-frame clones only, not all of them. The sample has about 30,000 clones; 60% to 85% are singletons. These data were also filed under a second study, of regulatory T cells.

Specimen: CD4+ effector T cells sorted from blood. The receptors were sampled from a human donor in good health. Each CDR3 is given with its conserved first and last residue. The D gene is left open where the match is weak. Only part of the rows carry a size: once, few, many, or a class if the clone is expanded.

TRBV6-6	.	.	TRBJ2-7	TGTGCCAGCAGTTACTCGAGCATTTACGAGCAGTACTTC	CASSYSSIYEQYF
TRBV2	.	.	TRBJ2-1	TGTGCCAGCATCCTTGGTCACGACAATGAGCAGTTCTTC	CASILGHDNEQFF
TRBV5-1	TRBD2	once	TRBJ2-5	TGCGCCAGCAGCTGGCTAGCGGGGGGGCTCTCGGAGACCCAGTACTTC	CASSWLAGGLSETQYF
TRBV29-1	.	.	TRBJ1-1	TGCAGCGTTGTACTTTTGAACACTGAAGCTTTCTTT	CSVVLLNTEAFF
TRBV7-2	.	few	TRBJ2-2	TGTGCCAGCAGCTCGTCCCGGGGGTCTCTCACCGGGGAGCTGTTTTTT	CASSSSRGSLTGELFF
TRBV14	.	few	TRBJ2-7	TGTGCCAGCAGCCAAGGGAAGGCTAAGGGGTACTTC	CASSQGKAKGYF
TRBV7-9	TRBD1	.	TRBJ2-7	TGTGCCAGCAGCATACAGGGGGACATTGGCGAGCAGTACTTC	CASSIQGDIGEQYF
TRBV7-3	.	few	TRBJ2-2	TGTGCCAGCAGCGATGGGGTTGCAGGGGTAGGCACCGGGGAGCTGTTTTTT	CASSDGVAGVGTGELFF
TRBV15	TRBD1	.	TRBJ1-5	TGTGCCACCCGGGACAGCGATCAGCCCCAGCATTTT	CATRDSDQPQHF
TRBV27	.	.	TRBJ1-6	TGTGCCAGCAGTCAGCCTACAGGGAGCTGGGGCTATAATTCACCCCTCCACTTT	CASSQPTGSWGYNSPLHF
TRBV28	.	.	TRBJ1-2	TGTGCCAGCAGTTTATTTGGGGGGGACTATGGCTACACCTTC	CASSLFGGDYGYTF
TRBV19	.	once	TRBJ1-6	TGTGCCAGTAGTATAGTAGCTCTTTATAATTCACCCCTCCACTTT	CASSIVALYNSPLHF
TRBV5-6	.	.	TRBJ1-2	TGTGCCAGCAGGGACATGGCCCTTAACTATGGCTACACCTTC	CASRDMALNYGYTF
TRBV23-1	.	.	TRBJ2-5	TGCGCCAGCAGCCTCAATCTTGACTTCCAAGAGACCCAGTACTTC	CASSLNLDFQETQYF
TRBV5-6	.	once	TRBJ2-1	TGTGCCAGCGGCATTGGGGGCGGTGAGCAGTTCTTC	CASGIGGGEQFF
TRBV11-2	TRBD1	.	TRBJ1-5	TGTGCCAGCAGCCCGACCGGACAGGGGCTGGGGGAGCCCCAGCATTTT	CASSPTGQGLGEPQHF
TRBV12-5	.	.	TRBJ2-5	TGTGCTAGTGGTTTGGTACTTCCAGGAGGTGTTAAGGAGACCCAGTACTTC	CASGLVLPGGVKETQYF
TRBV12-5	TRBD2	.	TRBJ2-3	TGTGCTAGTGGCTCGTTACTAGCGGGGGTTGCAGATACGCAGTATTTT	CASGSLLAGVADTQYF
TRBV2	.	few	TRBJ2-5	TGTGCCAGCTCCCCTCCCGAGACCCAGTACTTC	CASSPPETQYF
TRBV29-1	.	.	TRBJ1-5	TGCAGCGTATGGGGGGAAAACAATCAGCCCCAGCATTTT	CSVWGENNQPQHF
TRBV9	.	.	TRBJ2-3	TGTGCCAGCAGCGTAGCTCCGGGGTATACAGATACGCAGTATTTT	CASSVAPGYTDTQYF
TRBV5-4	TRBD2	few	TRBJ2-2	TGTGCCAGCAGCCTTACTAGCGGGGGCCTCACCGGGGAGCTGTTTTTT	CASSLTSGGLTGELFF
TRBV6-6	.	.	TRBJ2-1	TGTGCCAGCAGCCAGGAGGTCGAGCAGTTCTTC	CASSQEVEQFF
TRBV28	.	.	TRBJ1-2	TGTGCCAGCAGTTTATTCCCCCCTCGGAACTATGGCTACACCTTC	CASSLFPPRNYGYTF
TRBV9	.	.	TRBJ2-3	TGTGCCAGCAGCGTAACGGCAGGGGAGGATACGCAGTATTTT	CASSVTAGEDTQYF
TRBV4-2	.	.	TRBJ1-2	TGTGCCAGCATACCCGAAATGGGGAGCTATGGCTACACCTTC	CASIPEMGSYGYTF
TRBV27	.	.	TRBJ1-2	TGTGCCAGCAGTCCCAGAGAGGGTGGCTACACCTTC	CASSPREGGYTF
TRBV19	.	.	TRBJ2-3	TGTGCCAGTAGTATTGGCCCCGCTGGAGGAACGCAGTATTTT	CASSIGPAGGTQYF
TRBV7-2	.	.	TRBJ1-6	TGTGCCAGCAGCCCCCGGAGCGCTTATAATTCACCCCTCCACTTT	CASSPRSAYNSPLHF
TRBV5-1	.	.	TRBJ1-1	TGCGCCAGCAGCGCGGGGGGAGTCGGACAGTCGAGCACTGAAGCTTTCTTT	CASSAGGVGQSSTEAFF
TRBV28	.	.	TRBJ1-4	TGTGCCAGCAGTTTATCAGGGGCTGGCGGTGAAAAACTGTTTTTT	CASSLSGAGGEKLFF
TRBV14	TRBD1	.	TRBJ1-2	TGTGCCAGCAGCCAGCGACAGGGCGGGGGAGGCTACACCTTC	CASSQRQGGGGYTF
TRBV10-3	TRBD2	.	TRBJ2-5	TGTGCCATCAGTCAAGGACTAGCGGGGGGACAAGAGACCCAGTACTTC	CAISQGLAGGQETQYF
TRBV5-1	.	.	TRBJ2-3	TGCGCCAGCAGCTTGGGGGACGGGATCTACCTCCCCCAGGATACGCAGTATTTT	CASSLGDGIYLPQDTQYF
TRBV2	.	.	TRBJ1-5	TGTGCCAGCAGGAAAGAGGTGGCCCAGCATTTT	CASRKEVAQHF
TRBV5-1	.	.	TRBJ2-7	TGCGCCAGCAGTCCCTCCGCGGACGGGTACGAGCAGTACTTC	CASSPSADGYEQYF
TRBV13	.	.	TRBJ2-2	TGTGCCAGCAGCTTATGGCTCCGGGTCGGGGAGCTGTTTTTT	CASSLWLRVGELFF
TRBV9	.	few	TRBJ2-7	TGTGCCAGCAGCGTAGGTCCGGGGTCAGCCTACGAGCAGTACTTC	CASSVGPGSAYEQYF
TRBV5-1	.	once	TRBJ1-1	TGCGCCAGCAGCTTGGCCAGGGCGCGGGGGACTGAAGCTTTCTTT	CASSLARARGTEAFF
TRBV6-6	.	.	TRBJ2-2	TGTGCCAGCAGTTTTGAACAGGGGAGGGGCGGGGAGCTGTTTTTT	CASSFEQGRGGELFF
TRBV5-1	.	.	TRBJ2-7	TGCGCCAGCAGCTTGGCGGCAGGGAGCTCCTACGAGCAGTACTTC	CASSLAAGSSYEQYF
TRBV6-5	.	.	TRBJ1-4	TGTGCCAGCAGTTACAGGGCGGTAGGAGAAAAACTGTTTTTT	CASSYRAVGEKLFF
TRBV20-1	.	few	TRBJ1-1	TGCAGTGCCACCGGGCCGGAAGCTTTCTTT	CSATGPEAFF
TRBV7-7	.	.	TRBJ2-5	TGTGCTAGCAGCCGCGGGGCAGGGGGGGAGACCCAGTACTTC	CASSRGAGGETQYF
TRBV18	.	.	TRBJ1-1	TGTGCCAGCTCACCACCATCAGGGGCCCTACTGAAAGCTTTCTTT	CASSPPSGALLKAFF
TRBV9	TRBD1	.	TRBJ1-2	TGTGCCAGCAGCGCCAGGGACAGGGAGGTAGCGAGATATGGCTACACCTTC	CASSARDREVARYGYTF
TRBV11-2	TRBD1	.	TRBJ2-2	TGTGCCAGCAGCCCCCGGACAGGGGCCGGGGAGCTGTTTTTT	CASSPRTGAGELFF
TRBV5-1	.	.	TRBJ2-3	TGCGCCAGCAGCTTGGGGGGCCGGGCAGATACGCAGTATTTT	CASSLGGRADTQYF
TRBV6-5	.	.	TRBJ1-1	TGTGCCAGCAGTTATCGGGGGAACACTGAAGCTTTCTTT	CASSYRGNTEAFF
TRBV4-2	.	few	TRBJ1-2	TGTGCCAGCAGCCAAGGGGACGGAGACTATGGCTACACCTTC	CASSQGDGDYGYTF
TRBV7-8	TRBD1	once	TRBJ1-4	TGTGCCAGCAGCTTAGTGGGACAGGGGGCGCGGGCTAATGAAAAACTGTTTTTT	CASSLVGQGARANEKLFF